The 2 T cell receptor beta chains below all came from one sample that was sequenced in a study of blood T cells in healthy people across ages. The use of a sample-barcoded 5' primer and a J-beta primer mix characterized a second PCR of about 6 to 12 cycles. MiXCR was run by TCRdb on the 5' RACE reads, yielding one entry per CDR3 protein. Among around 870,000 distinct CDR3 sequences listed, roughly 26% were seen once. Sample: blood. These receptors all stem from a woman of 80 years or more in good health.

Turning to this clonotype: A read error may be the cause here, since a much bigger clone is one base away. This chain uses TRBV3-1 with TRBJ2-1; D might be TRBD1 or TRBD2, each matching 6 bases. Germline-derived CDR1 and CDR2 are LGHDT and YNNKEL (reference sequence). V was shortened by 4 bases and J by 8 bases, with 15 bases between the two germline ends. The CDR3 is 14 residues long. CDR3 DNA sequence: TGTGCCAGCAGCCTCGGGGGCCGAGGGTATGAGCAGTTCTTC. Its protein is CASSLGGRGYEQFF.

This clonotype was counted between two and nine times. The chain combines TRBV30 with TRBJ1-1; D may be TRBD1 (6 bases). There are 12 residues in the CDR3. Trimming shortened V by 4 bases and J by 4 bases, and 10 bases separated the two germline ends. The germline V gene encodes CDR1 GTSNPN and CDR2 SVGIG (reference sequence). CDR3 in amino acids: CAWTGQSTEAFF. For the CDR3, the DNA is TGTGCCTGGACAGGACAGTCCACTGAAGCTTTCTTT.